This TCR beta chain is from a study of chemoradiotherapy in HPV16-positive cancers (dated by TCRdb to between 2021 and 2024). About the investigation overall: Functional T-cell assays on cells from a couple of HPV16-positive patients defined candidate HPV-specific T-cell clones and common TCR motifs. The study asked whether T-cell immunity to the HPV oncoproteins E6 and E7 changes during chemoradiotherapy and whether this immunity affects survival. The candidate HPV-specific TCRs and motifs were then tracked in TCR repertoires from around 86 patients with HPV-related cancers. What the work shows at the level of the full study, not this receptor alone: Among HPV16-positive patients, expansion of HPV-responsive T cells during chemoradiotherapy was associated with better recurrence-free survival. Expansion of candidate HPV-specific clones and E7-related TCR motifs was observed in the tumor microenvironment during treatment, whereas no such expansion was observed for non-HPV-specific T cells. The survival association was reported for HPV16-positive patients, and the functional definition of HPV-specific T cells was derived from only two HPV16-positive patients.

Repertoires were sampled multiple times during chemoradiotherapy, which allowed clonal expansion in the tumor microenvironment to be followed. The CDR3 runs 13 residues from the cysteine to the phenylalanine. Of all the DNA, just the CDR3 is kept, 39 bases in frame from base 1. V is pared back by 1 base and J by 3 bases, with 4 bases lying between the germline termini. According to the germline V gene, CDR1 reads SGHVS and CDR2 reads FQNEAQ. As for this clone: Its antigen specificity is not known. No base quality values were provided; no much bigger clone lies one nucleotide off.

The library came from the immunoSEQ multiplex PCR assay. TCRdb holds this immuneACCESS table with in-frame rearrangements only. Some clones are missing; in checked studies, unresolved V genes explain under half, and the rest has no known cause. The sample table holds about 2,500 clones, of which over 75% were seen once. The ten largest clones add up to roughly a tenth of the sample. Recombination linked TRBV7-8 to TRBJ2-1, with the D gene uncertain. The clonotype was recovered from a human donor with HPV-associated anogenital cancer. The starting material was tumor tissue, obtained from a patient who underwent chemoradiotherapy. CDR3 protein: CASSLDNYNEQFF. Here is the DNA: TGTGCCAGCAGCTTAGACAACTACAATGAGCAGTTCTTC.